The clone carrying this T cell receptor beta chain was seen repeatedly, ten times or more. Antigen specificity is unknown. Stable Graves' hyperthyroidism meant no ophthalmopathy progression within 18 months. Diagnosis of hyperthyroidism was new in patients aged 18 to 65, and its duration was under 2 months. This entry belongs to a study of T cells in Graves' hyperthyroidism and ophthalmopathy. Study outcomes and limitations: Classification by a 13 V-J model distinguished ophthalmopathy from stable hyperthyroidism.

This CDR3 comprises 15 residues. The germline V gene has CDR1 SGHAT and CDR2 FQNNGV. J gave up 0 bases and V 3 bases, and 1 base lay outside the gene matches. Researchers amplified the TCR beta CDR3 regions from RNA transcripts. An initial round of RT-PCR targeting the TCR CDR3 relied on the HTBI primer set. From the multiplex PCR reads, TCRdb called clonotypes with MiXCR, one entry per CDR3 protein. Of around 200,000 distinct CDR3 sequences in the sample, over 15% were seen once. This clonotype was obtained from a woman between 45 and 65 years old with Graves' hyperthyroidism. Sequenced: blood. V usage is TRBV11-2 and J usage is TRBJ2-2; 7 positions match TRBD2. CDR3 sequence (DNA): TGTGCCAGCAGCTTGGGACTATCGAACACCGGGGAGCTGTTTTTT. This codes for CASSLGLSNTGELFF.